This T cell receptor (beta chain) is drawn from a study of blood T cells in healthy people across ages (dated by TCRdb to the mid-2010s). In terms of the full investigation: In model experiments, template switching captured roughly one uniquely barcoded TCR beta cDNA molecule for every two T cells. To track age-related changes in TCR beta repertoire diversity, the study relied on deep sequencing normalized with unique cDNA molecular identifiers. Four age groups were formed from the donors: young (average about 15 years), middle-aged (approximately 39), aged (roughly 56) and long-lived (around 82). Two additional independent replicas of 1 million unique cDNA reads from the same blood draw were analyzed for two donors (one aged 18 to 30 and one aged 80 or older). Overall study outcomes, separate from this receptor: Observed TCR beta diversity correlated strongly with the percentage of naive T cells measured by flow cytometry. Bulk unsorted PBMC profiling prevented conclusive comparison of naive and antigen-experienced compartments. Total diversity estimates from one million sequenced T cells were considered lower bounds and underestimates. The long-lived group showed more naive CD4+ T cells, fewer expanded clones and increased TCR diversity than the aged group, suggesting age selection. As age increased, observed TCR beta diversity per million T cells dropped in a roughly linear way, and a significant reduction was already evident by age roughly 40. The CMV infection status of donors was not known, potentially confounding age-related changes in expanded clonotypes.

V is trimmed back by 5 bases and J by 9 bases, and the junction contains 5 bases that no gene match accounts for. Based on the germline V gene, the CDR1 and CDR2 sequences are SNHLY and FYNNEI. From its cysteine to its phenylalanine, the CDR3 spans 14 amino acids. The only DNA kept is the CDR3, 42 bases in frame from the first base. This clonotype was counted only a few times. This clone's antigen is unknown. Base-call qualities are not available, and no considerably larger clone is one nucleotide away. The protocol used for the library was 5' RACE. The listed sequencing device is Illumina HiSeq 2500. A second PCR of about 6 to 11 cycles was run with a J-beta primer mix and a sample-barcoded 5' primer. Each TCR beta cDNA molecule received a unique molecular identifier from a template-switch 5' adaptor carrying 12 random nucleotides. At least 3 million CDR3-containing paired-end reads were obtained from each sample. The Mint cDNA synthesis kit, primed by a TRBC-specific oligonucleotide, was used to synthesize first-strand cDNA from all RNA. After uracil-DNA glycosylase treatment, a first 18-cycle PCR used universal primers M1SS and BC2_uni_R on all cDNA. The original pipeline was this. For normalization, 1 million high-quality reads were randomly selected from each sample, with every read carrying a distinct molecular identifier. Reads sharing molecular identifiers were discarded rather than binned into consensus sequences. MiTCR, with a Q25 quality threshold and the strictest error-elimination algorithm, was used for CDR3 identification, clonotype clustering and error correction. Lower-bound total TCR beta diversity was estimated with a nonparametric unseen species model using Euler transformation. Through fastp at Q25 and MiXCR, TCRdb rebuilt clones from the public reads, retaining in-frame beta chains. One record per CDR3 amino acid sequence lists the most common genes and DNA. The V and J calls follow TCRdb's processing rather than the paper's. In all, the sample holds under 1,100,000 distinct CDR3 sequences, and 20% to 25% of those were seen once. Jointly, the top ten make up around 0.75% of the sample.

Donors were 39 systemically healthy Caucasian individuals from Russia aged roughly 6 to 95 years. Each donor gave around 9.9 milliliters of peripheral blood, collected into EDTA-treated Vacutainer tubes. Ficoll-Paque density-gradient centrifugation was used to isolate PBMCs, with at least 6 million obtained per sample. Total RNA, at least 5 micrograms per sample, was extracted from PBMCs with Trizol reagent. For every donor, an aliquot of PBMCs went through flow cytometry to measure the percentages of naive CD45RAhigh/CD27high T cells. These records were also assigned to another study, of T cells of mothers and their children. The second study, in turn, reports: Nine systemically healthy Caucasian individuals served as donors, namely three mothers together with their six children. cDNA synthesis consumed the entire amount of extracted RNA, loaded at roughly 1.5 ug RNA in each 15 ul reaction. In the second PCR, sample barcodes and 2-4 random nucleotides were introduced via the M1S primer. More than 8 million TCR beta CDR3 reads were obtained from each mother, and some 3.2 million reads were obtained from each child. TCR recombination output is similarly shaped by thymic selection in related and unrelated pairs, with a minor effect exerted by inherited differences. Normalized repertoire overlap was always found to be slightly, but never significantly, higher in related mother-child pairs than in unrelated mother-child pairs. With a sensitivity of 90 to 100 clones per million clonotypes, no persistent microchimeric T cell clones were detected. Deep NGS was used in the study to compare the TCR beta repertoires of mothers and children and to look for features that separate related mother-child pairs from unrelated individuals. The mean age was 40 +/- 4 years for the mothers and approximately 11 +/- 4 years for the children. After adapters were ligated using NEBNext reagents, the libraries underwent 100+100 nt paired-end sequencing on an Illumina HiSeq 2000. To avoid cross-contamination, the mother libraries and the child libraries were prepared a month apart and sequenced in separate runs. Between roughly 500,000 and 2,100,000 distinct TCR beta clonotypes were identified per donor. Naive TCR beta clonotypes were estimated from low-frequency clonotypes matched to each donor's FACS-determined naive share, without sorting.

The V gene is TRBV2 and the J gene is TRBJ2-1; a stretch of 12 junction bases matches TRBD2. Material: blood. This TCR derives from a girl under 10 years old in good health. The DNA sequence is as follows: TGTGCCAGCAGTCCTAGCGGGAGGGGTATTGAGCAGTTCTTC. The resulting protein is CASSPSGRGIEQFF. The CDR3, completed at both ends by the reference TRBV2 and TRBJ2-1 genes, gives the full variable domain EPEVTQTPSHQVTQMGQEVILRCVPISNHLYFYWYRQILGQKVEFLVSFYNNEISEKSEIFDDQFSVERPDGSNFTLKIRSTKLEDSAMYFCASSPSGRGIEQFFGPGTRLTVL.